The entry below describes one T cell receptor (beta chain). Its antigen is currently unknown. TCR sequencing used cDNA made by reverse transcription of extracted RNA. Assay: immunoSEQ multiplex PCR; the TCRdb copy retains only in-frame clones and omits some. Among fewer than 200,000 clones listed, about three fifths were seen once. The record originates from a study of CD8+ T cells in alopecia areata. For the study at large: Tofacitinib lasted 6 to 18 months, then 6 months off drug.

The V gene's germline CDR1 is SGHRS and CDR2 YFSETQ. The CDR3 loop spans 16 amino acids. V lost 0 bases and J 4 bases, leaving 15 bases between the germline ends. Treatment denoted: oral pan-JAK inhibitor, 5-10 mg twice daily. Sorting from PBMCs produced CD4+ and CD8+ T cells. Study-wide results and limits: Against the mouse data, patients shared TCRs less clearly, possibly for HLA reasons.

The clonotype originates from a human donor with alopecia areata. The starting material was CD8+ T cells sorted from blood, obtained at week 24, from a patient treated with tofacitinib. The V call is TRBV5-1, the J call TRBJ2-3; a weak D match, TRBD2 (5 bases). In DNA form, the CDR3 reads TGCGCCAGCAGCTTGGTTACATGGGCTAGCTCAGATACGCAGTATTTT. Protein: CASSLVTWASSDTQYF.